Listed here is a single T cell receptor beta chain. Its antigen is undetermined. This sequence may be a read error, since a much larger clone differs from it by one base. This sample stems from a study of molecular identifiers for immune sequencing clone quantification. Study-level findings and limits: The share of molecules held by clones above 20 RNA copies was over 97% in effector cells and under 1% in naive cells. Reports indicate spiked Jurkat TCR RNA from one cell could be found among roughly 930,000 naive cells.

TCRdb recomputed calls from the PCR reads with MiXCR, one row per CDR3 protein. The sample has some 680,000 distinct CDR3 sequences, around 25% seen once. This CDR3 has 16 amino acids. Germline V gives CDR1 MGHRA, CDR2 YSYEKL. Between about 19,000 and 1,100,000 sorted cells, with 10%, 30% or 50% RNA, yielded naive CD8 libraries. A CD8+CD4-CCR7+CD45RA+ gate was used to sort naive CD8 T cells. This TCR was recovered from a human donor in good health. Some libraries in this study had Jurkat cell RNA spiked in. Sequenced input: naive CD8+ T cells from blood, with Jurkat cell RNA spiked in. Subset given: FACS-sorted CD8+CD4-CCR7+CD45RA+ naive T cells. This chain links TRBV4-1 with TRBJ1-5; 7 nucleotides align to TRBD1. As DNA, the CDR3 is TGCGCCAGCAGCCAAGATCCCGGACAGGTCAATCAGCCCCAGCAATTT. Encoded protein: CASSQDPGQVNQPQQF.